The 21 T cell receptor beta chains in this list originate from one sample, sequenced in a study of T cells in Graves' hyperthyroidism and ophthalmopathy. There were TCR beta CDR3 regions amplified from RNA transcripts. With the HTBI primer set, the TCR CDR3 went through a first round of RT-PCR. MiXCR was run by TCRdb on the multiplex PCR reads, yielding one entry per CDR3 protein. The profile shows roughly 630,000 distinct CDR3 sequences, roughly 14% of them singletons. Sequencing used blood. Receptor source: a woman aged 25 to 39 with Graves' hyperthyroidism.

This clonotype turned up a few times. V gene TRBV7-9 combines with J gene TRBJ1-1; D gene ambiguous. The CDR3 totals 15 residues. The V gene's germline CDR1 is SEHNR and CDR2 FQNEAQ (reference sequence). The germline V and J ends were trimmed by 2 bases and 0 bases, with 10 bases remaining between them. CDR3 in DNA: TGTGCCAGCAGCTTACGGGTGGTGATGAACACTGAAGCTTTCTTT. It yields the protein CASSLRVVMNTEAFF.

This clonotype was counted at least ten times. The chain recombines TRBV20-1 with TRBJ2-7, with D tentatively TRBD2 (5 bases). Germline CDR1 reads DFQATT; CDR2 reads SNEGSKA (reference sequence). Trimming shortened V by 7 bases and J by 2 bases, and 12 bases separated the two germline ends. The CDR3 covers 12 residues. In DNA form, the CDR3 reads TGCAGTGTGGTGGGGAGCCCCTACGAGCAGTACTTC. Residues: CSVVGSPYEQYF.

This clonotype was observed at least ten times. The chain joins TRBV7-6 to TRBJ1-3; D remains unclear. CDR3 length: 16 amino acids. Trimming cost V 0 bases and J 0 bases, with 9 bases left between them. Germline V gives CDR1 SGHVS, CDR2 FNYEAQ. The CDR3 region has the DNA TGTGCCAGCAGCTTAGCGCTAACAAGCTCTGGAAACACCATATATTTT. This sequence encodes CASSLALTSSGNTIYF. The variable domain in full, completed from reference TRBV7-6 and TRBJ1-3, reads GAGVSQSPRYKVTKRGQDVALRCDPISGHVSLYWYRQALGQGPEFLTYFNYEAQQDKSGLPNDRFSAERPEGSISTLTIQRTEQRDSAMYRCASSLALTSSGNTIYFGEGSWLTVV.

This clonotype was detected many times. The chain employs TRBV29-1 and TRBJ2-1; D unresolved. V was cut by 2 bases and J by 8 bases, with 7 bases left in between. CDR1 and CDR2 from the germline V gene are SQVTM and ANQGSEA. The CDR3 is made up of 11 amino acids. CDR3 nucleotide sequence: TGCAGCGTTGAATTTGCTTATGAGCAGTTCTTC. This gives the protein CSVEFAYEQFF.

This clonotype was counted many times. The rearrangement links TRBV30 to TRBJ1-2; no firm D call. Trimming pared 3 bases from V and 2 bases from J, leaving 7 bases between. This CDR3 is 12 amino acids long. Per the germline V gene, CDR1 is GTSNPN and CDR2 is SVGIG (reference sequence). In DNA, the CDR3 is TGTGCCTGGAGACCTCCAAACTATGGCTACACCTTC. It is translated as CAWRPPNYGYTF.

This clonotype has a handful of counts. This chain joins TRBV27 and TRBJ1-5; D possibly corresponds to TRBD1 (6 bases). Germline CDR1 reads MNHEY; CDR2 reads SMNVEV (reference sequence). The V gene lost 5 bases and the J gene lost 2 bases, with 16 bases spanning the gap. The CDR3 covers 16 residues. This CDR3 reads CASSPTGPQRNQPQHF. CDR3 in DNA: TGTGCCAGCAGTCCCACAGGGCCCCAGCGCAATCAGCCCCAGCATTTT.

The rearrangement links TRBV7-9 to TRBJ2-7; 9 nucleotides align to TRBD1. V gave up 5 bases and J gave up 6 bases; unmatched junction bases: 5. Germline V gene data show CDR1 as SEHNR and CDR2 as FQNEAQ (reference sequence). The CDR3 contains 13 residues. CDR3 nucleotides: TGTGCCAGCAGCGGGACAGGGTGGGGCGAGCAGTACTTC. This encodes CASSGTGWGEQYF.

The J gene is TRBJ1-1, the V gene TRBV28; D ambiguous. Trimming cost V 1 base and J 12 bases, with 12 bases left between them. The length of the CDR3 is 12 residues. In germline, CDR1 is MDHEN, CDR2 SYDVKM. The chain's CDR3 is CASSLSTSATFF. Written as DNA, the CDR3 is TGTGCCAGCAGTTTATCGACATCAGCAACTTTCTTT.

This clonotype came up many times. V and J are TRBV20-1 and TRBJ2-7; D could derive from TRBD1 or TRBD2 (5 bases each). The CDR3 is made up of 16 amino acids. Between the trimmed V and J ends, which lost 1 base and 0 bases, there was a span of 16 bases. Germline V gene lookup returns CDR1 DFQATT and CDR2 SNEGSKA (reference sequence). CDR3 sequence (DNA): TGCAGTGCTAGAGGCACCGGGGCCCCATACTCCTACGAGCAGTACTTC. Its translation is CSARGTGAPYSYEQYF.

V is TRBV25-1 and J is TRBJ1-4, with D tentatively TRBD1 (6 bases). Trimming left V 2 bases short and J 7 bases short, with 14 bases between. The germline V gene encodes CDR1 MGHDK and CDR2 SYGVNS. The CDR3 length is 15 residues. The CDR3 loop reads CASSEGNRVGEKLFF. CDR3 in DNA: TGTGCCAGCAGTGAAGGTAACAGGGTCGGTGAAAAACTGTTTTTT.

The V and J genes are TRBV28 and TRBJ2-1; D unclear. Trimming pared 6 bases from V and 4 bases from J, leaving 7 bases between. Germline assignment: CDR1 MDHEN and CDR2 SYDVKM. This CDR3 contains 12 residues. The CDR3 protein is CASSRLYNEQFF. In DNA, the CDR3 is TGTGCCAGCAGCCGTCTATACAATGAGCAGTTCTTC.

This clonotype was seen at least ten times. The chain combines TRBV10-3 with TRBJ2-1, with TRBD2 matching 9 bases. The CDR3 has 16 residues. Germline CDR1 reads ENHRY; CDR2 reads SYGVKD. V was clipped by 0 bases and J by 7 bases; unmatched bases: 7. Here the CDR3 reads CAISESRAGGRNEQFF. As DNA, the CDR3 is TGTGCCATCAGTGAGTCGAGAGCGGGAGGCAGAAATGAGCAGTTCTTC.

The table lists this clonotype with a count of one. One junction end disagrees with the germline gene, perhaps due to a read error. The chain links TRBV4-3 to TRBJ2-3; no clear D gene. CDR3 length equals 15 residues. The V gene's germline CDR1 is LGHNA and CDR2 YSLEER. In DNA, the CDR3 is TGCACCAGCAGCCAAGATACTGGGGGCACAGATACGCAGTATTTT. Its translation: CTSSQDTGGTDTQYF.

The chain recombines TRBV10-3 with TRBJ1-1; D ambiguous. This CDR3 is 14 amino acids long. Trimming took 4 bases from V and 1 from J, leaving 10 bases between them. The germline V gene has CDR1 ENHRY and CDR2 SYGVKD. This CDR3 reads CAISVRQTNTEAFF. In nucleotides, the CDR3 is TGTGCCATCAGTGTTCGGCAGACGAACACTGAAGCTTTCTTT.

CDR3 in amino acids: CASSFWTSGRVNEQFF. The CDR3 DNA is TGTGCCAGCAGTTTCTGGACTAGCGGGAGGGTTAATGAGCAGTTCTTC. This chain connects TRBV27 to TRBJ2-1; TRBD2 aligns across 15 bases. Germline CDR1 MNHEY, CDR2 SMNVEV (reference sequence). Trimming removed 3 bases from V and 7 bases from J; junction bases left unmatched: 4. This CDR3 has 16 amino acids.

The J gene is TRBJ1-6, the V gene TRBV27; TRBD1 is a possible D gene (6 bases). Germline V gene sequence: CDR1 MNHEY, CDR2 SMNVEV (reference sequence). The CDR3 consists of 14 residues. V lost 5 bases to trimming and J lost 4 bases, with 9 bases between them. The CDR3 nucleotides are TGTGCCAGCAGTCCCGGACAGTATAATTCACCCCTCCACTTT. Translation gives CASSPGQYNSPLHF.

The chain uses TRBV5-4 and TRBJ2-1, with TRBD1 as a possible D gene (6 bases). From germline, CDR1 is SGHNT and CDR2 YYREEE (reference sequence). CDR3 length: 16 residues. Trimming stripped 4 bases from V and 2 bases from J, with 16 bases between. This CDR3 is CASSGVQGSAYNEQFF. The CDR3 DNA is TGTGCCAGCAGCGGTGTCCAGGGGTCGGCCTACAATGAGCAGTTCTTC.

The genes are TRBV7-9 and TRBJ1-5, with 9 positions matching TRBD1. The V gene's germline CDR1 is SEHNR and CDR2 FQNEAQ (reference sequence). This CDR3 is 18 amino acids long. With V trimmed by 1 base and J by 5 bases, 12 bases remained unmatched. The CDR3 protein is CASSLVGWGTGGDQPQHF. The CDR3, as DNA: TGTGCCAGCAGCTTAGTAGGTTGGGGTACAGGGGGCGATCAGCCCCAGCATTTT.

Many counts were recorded for this clonotype. The chain joins TRBV6-2 or TRBV6-3 to TRBJ2-1; D is ambiguous. Per germline, CDR1 MNHEY and CDR2 SVGEGT. This CDR3 region has 14 residues. V was trimmed by 7 bases and J by 7 bases, leaving 17 bases between them. The CDR3 coding sequence is TGTGCCAGCACCCCCCCCGGTTTGGGAAATGAGCAGTTCTTC. Its protein product is CASTPPGLGNEQFF.

This clonotype was observed a handful of times. The gene calls are TRBV24-1 and TRBJ2-1; possible D gene TRBD1, 5 bases. Germline lookup yields CDR1 KGHDR and CDR2 SFDVKD. The CDR3 has 15 residues. The germline V and J ends were trimmed by 5 bases and 7 bases, with 17 bases remaining between them. CDR3 sequence reads: CATSVGQPLENEQFF. CDR3 coding DNA: TGTGCCACCAGTGTGGGGCAGCCCCTCGAGAATGAGCAGTTCTTC.

Many counts were recorded for this clonotype. The genes are TRBV5-1 and TRBJ2-7, with 7 positions matching TRBD2. This CDR3 region has 14 residues. Losses at the gene ends were 0 bases for V and 6 bases for J; bases not matched to a gene: 6. CDR1 and CDR2 from the germline V gene are SGHRS and YFSETQ. The CDR3 DNA reads TGCGCCAGCAGCTTGGTTGCGGGAGTTCTCGAGCAGTACTTC. It codes for CASSLVAGVLEQYF.